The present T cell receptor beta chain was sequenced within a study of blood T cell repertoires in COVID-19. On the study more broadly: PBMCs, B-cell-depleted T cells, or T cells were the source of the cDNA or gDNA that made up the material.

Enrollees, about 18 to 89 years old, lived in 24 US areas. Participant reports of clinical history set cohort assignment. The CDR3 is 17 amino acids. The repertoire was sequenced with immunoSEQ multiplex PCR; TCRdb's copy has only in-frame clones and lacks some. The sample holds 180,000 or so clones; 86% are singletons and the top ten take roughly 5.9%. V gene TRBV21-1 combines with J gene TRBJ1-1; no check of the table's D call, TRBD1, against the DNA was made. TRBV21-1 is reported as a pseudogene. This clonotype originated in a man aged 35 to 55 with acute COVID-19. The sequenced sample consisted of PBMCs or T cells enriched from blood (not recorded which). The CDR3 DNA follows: TGTGCCAGCAGCAAAGTTGTTCCAACAGGGCTCAACACTGAAGCTTTCTTT. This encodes CASSKVVPTGLNTEAFF.